The 20 T cell receptor beta chains in this list originate from one sample, sequenced in a study of spatial heterogeneity in lung cancer. TCRdb used MiXCR to reprocess the 5' RACE reads, holding one entry per CDR3 protein. The data hold 36,000 or so distinct CDR3 sequences, with 4% to 6% observed a single time. The time point denotes: sample taken at primary tumor resection. Whole RNA was taken from tumor, nontumor lung or frozen PBMC; it was then sequenced unsorted. Material: PBMCs, obtained at surgery. These receptors all come from a female donor with early-stage non-small cell lung cancer.

This clonotype was picked up many times. V and J are TRBV15 and TRBJ2-7; 9 nucleotides agree with TRBD1. V gave up 0 bases and J gave up 4 bases; unmatched junction bases: 4. The CDR3 runs to 15 residues. The V gene's germline CDR1 is LNHNV and CDR2 YYDKDF (reference sequence). The CDR3 nucleotides read TGTGCCACCAGCAGAGAGTACGGGACAGGGTACGAGCAGTACTTC. This gives the protein CATSREYGTGYEQYF.

The J gene is TRBJ2-1, the V gene TRBV4-3; tentative D call: TRBD2 (5 bases). Germline V gene data show CDR1 as LGHNA and CDR2 as YSLEER. Trimming shortened V by 1 base and J by 10 bases, and 11 bases separated the two germline ends. The CDR3 covers 13 residues. CDR3 loop: CASSQAGGYEQFF. As DNA, the CDR3 is TGCGCCAGCAGCCAAGCGGGCGGGTACGAGCAGTTCTTC.

This clonotype was counted only a few times. V usage is TRBV3-1 and J usage is TRBJ1-2, with D possibly being TRBD1 (5 bases). CDR1 is LGHDT, CDR2 YNNKEL, per germline (reference sequence). This CDR3 is 13 amino acids long. Deletions cut 6 bases from V and 4 bases from J, with 12 bases between. CDR3 nucleotides: TGTGCCAGCAGTACCCGGGGGGGCTATGGCTACACCTTC. It is translated as CASSTRGGYGYTF.

The chain has TRBV7-8 and TRBJ1-1, with D possibly TRBD1 on 6 matching bases. Germline CDR1 and CDR2: SGHVS and FQNEAQ. The CDR3 has 14 amino acids. The germline V and J ends were trimmed by 2 bases and 1 base, with 8 bases remaining between them. CDR3 sequence: CASSLQGRNTEAFF. Written as DNA, the CDR3 is TGTGCCAGCAGCTTACAGGGGAGGAACACTGAAGCTTTCTTT.

A note on this clonotype: At one end, the junction sequence differs from germline, possibly due to a read error. J is TRBJ2-7 and V is TRBV3-1; no definite D call. The V gene's germline CDR1 is LGHDT and CDR2 YNNKEL (reference sequence). This CDR3 is 12 amino acids long. Here the CDR3 reads CASSLVGNEQNF. The CDR3 DNA follows: TGTGCCAGCAGCCTAGTGGGAAACGAGCAGAACTTC.

This chain's CDR3 is CSASLITGELFF. In DNA form, the CDR3 reads TGCAGTGCTAGTCTTATCACCGGGGAGCTGTTTTTT. The chain employs TRBV20-1 and TRBJ2-2; the D is unclear. V was pared by 3 bases and J by 4 bases, with 6 bases between. This CDR3 region has 12 residues. Germline assignment: CDR1 DFQATT and CDR2 SNEGSKA (reference sequence).

At least ten counts were recorded for this clonotype. The V gene is TRBV21-1, the J gene TRBJ2-7; the table assigns TRBD2, which was not confirmed against the DNA. TRBV21-1 is assigned pseudogene status. The CDR3 totals 13 residues. CDR3 sequence reads: CASSRQGTNEQYF. The CDR3 DNA sequence: TGTGCCAGCAGCCGGCAGGGTACCAACGAGCAGTACTTC.

In its sample, this clonotype was seen many times. This chain links TRBV6-2 or TRBV6-3 with TRBJ2-2, with TRBD2 as a possible D gene (5 bases). The germline V gene has CDR1 MNHEY and CDR2 SVGEGT. Trimming left V 6 bases short and J 5 bases short, with 16 bases between. The length of the CDR3 is 15 residues. CDR3 nucleotide sequence: TGTGCCAGCAGGGACTTTGAGCGTCGGACCGGGGAGCTGTTTTTT. Its translation is CASRDFERRTGELFF.

In its sample, this clonotype was seen many times. The chain recombines TRBV7-2 with TRBJ1-4, with TRBD1 identical over 7 bases. Trimming took 4 bases from V and 4 from J; bases not matched to a gene: 3. The V gene's germline CDR1 is SGHTA and CDR2 FQGNSA. The CDR3 runs 14 residues. The DNA of the CDR3 is TGTGCCAGCAGCTCGAACAGGGGTAATGAAAAACTGTTTTTT. It translates to CASSSNRGNEKLFF.

There are a few counts of this clonotype. This chain uses TRBV6-6 with TRBJ2-1; D gene uncertain. In germline, CDR1 is MNHNY, CDR2 SVGAGI (reference sequence). Trimming took 0 bases from V and 0 from J, leaving 6 bases between them. The CDR3 extends over 15 amino acids. The CDR3 region is CASSYSQSSYNEQFF. The CDR3 DNA reads TGTGCCAGCAGTTACTCCCAGAGCTCCTACAATGAGCAGTTCTTC.

This clonotype has at least ten counts. The chain couples TRBV7-3 to TRBJ2-7, with TRBD2 identical over 8 bases. The CDR3 has 15 residues. V was clipped by 0 bases and J by 5 bases; unmatched bases: 6. The germline gives CDR1 SGHTA, CDR2 FQGTGA. Here the CDR3 DNA reads TGTGCCAGCAGCTTAACAGCGGGGGTGTACCACGAGCAGTACTTC. It specifies CASSLTAGVYHEQYF.

Ten or more counts support this clonotype. V gene TRBV4-1 combines with J gene TRBJ2-3; D is undetermined. Germline loops: CDR1 MGHRA, CDR2 YSYEKL. The CDR3 has 15 residues. The ends were cut back, 0 bases at V and 8 bases at J, with 15 bases in the middle. CDR3 region: CASSQDRPTGGTQYF. The CDR3 region has the DNA TGCGCCAGCAGCCAAGATCGGCCTACCGGCGGTACGCAGTATTTT.

This clonotype has at least ten counts. V is TRBV11-2 and J is TRBJ2-4; perhaps D is TRBD1 or TRBD2 (5 bases each). The germline CDR1 and CDR2 sequences are SGHAT and FQNNGV. The V end lost 5 bases, the J end lost 4 bases, and 12 bases lay between the germline ends. CDR3 length: 14 residues. The DNA for the CDR3 is TGTGCCAGCAGCCGGGTGGGACGGAAAAACATTCAGTACTTC. It encodes CASSRVGRKNIQYF.

This clonotype has at least ten counts. This sequence joins TRBV18 and TRBJ2-3; TRBD2 might be the D (6 bases). The CDR3 sequence is 13 residues long. Germline V lookup: CDR1 KGHSH, CDR2 LQKENI. The V and J ends lost 6 bases and 3 bases respectively, with 10 bases between them. CDR3 protein: CASSQGTTDTQYF. Written as DNA, the CDR3 is TGTGCCAGCTCCCAAGGGACTACAGATACGCAGTATTTT.

This clonotype came up many times. This chain connects TRBV30 to TRBJ1-2; possibly TRBD1 for D (5 bases). The CDR3 runs 15 residues. V shed 2 bases and J shed 0 bases, with 13 bases lying between them. Germline V CDR1 and CDR2: GTSNPN, SVGIG (reference sequence). The CDR3 DNA sequence: TGTGCCTGGAGTCGGGGCCCCTACTCTAACTATGGCTACACCTTC. Protein product: CAWSRGPYSNYGYTF.

The table lists this clonotype with a few counts. This chain uses TRBV9 with TRBJ2-2, with D possibly being TRBD1 (6 bases). This CDR3 spans 15 amino acids. V was pared by 3 bases and J by 4 bases, with 13 bases between. Germline CDR1 and CDR2: SGDLS and YYNGEE. The CDR3 region is CASSAQGSPTGELFF. The CDR3 DNA follows: TGTGCCAGCAGCGCACAGGGTTCTCCCACCGGGGAGCTGTTTTTT.

This clonotype was detected many times. The chain links TRBV20-1 to TRBJ1-4; the match to TRBD1 covers 7 bases. Trimming at V came to 3 bases and at J to 8 bases, leaving 6 bases not matched to a gene. Looked up from germline, CDR1 is DFQATT and CDR2 is SNEGSKA (reference sequence). The CDR3 is 13 residues long. The DNA of the CDR3 is TGCAGTGCTAGGGGACAGTTTGGCGAAAAACTGTTTTTT. Residues: CSARGQFGEKLFF.

This clonotype has just a few counts. The rearrangement joins TRBV20-1 to TRBJ2-7; 9 positions match TRBD2. This CDR3 comprises 14 residues. With V trimmed by 6 bases and J by 2 bases, 8 bases remained unmatched. Germline V CDR1 and CDR2: DFQATT, SNEGSKA (reference sequence). CDR3 amino acids: CSATLAGRTYEQYF. The CDR3 nucleotides are TGCAGTGCCACCCTAGCGGGAAGAACCTACGAGCAGTACTTC.

This clonotype has a count of ten or more. The genes are TRBV20-1 and TRBJ1-1, with D unclear. Trimming removed 6 bases from V and 6 bases from J, with 23 bases in between. The CDR3 contains 15 residues. Per the germline V gene, CDR1 is DFQATT and CDR2 is SNEGSKA (reference sequence). The CDR3, as DNA: TGCAGTGCCGCTCACCTAGACCGGGAGGTAGCTGAAGCTTTCTTT. It encodes CSAAHLDREVAEAFF.

The sample holds many counts of this clonotype. The chain couples TRBV10-2 to TRBJ2-7, with no clear D. CDR3 length: 15 residues. Trimming stripped 3 bases from V and 7 bases from J, with 19 bases between. Looked up from germline, CDR1 is WSHSY and CDR2 is SAAADI. The DNA of the CDR3 is TGCGCCAGCAGTGACTACGGACCAGTTTATACGGAGCAGTACTTC. Protein sequence: CASSDYGPVYTEQYF.